This entry describes one TCR beta chain. Its antigen remains unidentified. Those who donated were healthy HIV-negative adults, with no recent acute infections or vaccinations reported. This entry is derived from a study of shared clonotypes between healthy human individuals. V was shortened by 4 bases and J by 2 bases, with 15 bases between the two germline ends. From germline, CDR1 is MGHRA and CDR2 YSYEKL. The CDR3 runs to 17 residues. TCRdb keeps only in-frame clones here, not all; method: immunoSEQ multiplex PCR. The table lists some 650,000 clones, around 97% of them singletons, with about 0.06% in the top ten. Findings of the study overall: Clonotypes which were not shared had lower generation probabilities than clonotypes that all four donors shared. The authors expected sequencing depth to affect clonotype sharing among donors. Sharing across four donors was highest in naive CD4 (roughly 5%) and lowest in memory CD8 (about 0.4%).

Sequencing input: naive CD4+ T cells sorted from blood. Subset specified: CD45RA+ positively selected. V usage is TRBV4-1 and J usage is TRBJ2-6; tentative D call: TRBD2 (6 bases). The source of this sequence is a woman under 40 in good health. The CDR3, as DNA: TGCGCCAGCAGCCGAGCGTCTTCGGGGGCTGGGGCCAACGTCCTGACTTTC. This sequence encodes CASSRASSGAGANVLTF.